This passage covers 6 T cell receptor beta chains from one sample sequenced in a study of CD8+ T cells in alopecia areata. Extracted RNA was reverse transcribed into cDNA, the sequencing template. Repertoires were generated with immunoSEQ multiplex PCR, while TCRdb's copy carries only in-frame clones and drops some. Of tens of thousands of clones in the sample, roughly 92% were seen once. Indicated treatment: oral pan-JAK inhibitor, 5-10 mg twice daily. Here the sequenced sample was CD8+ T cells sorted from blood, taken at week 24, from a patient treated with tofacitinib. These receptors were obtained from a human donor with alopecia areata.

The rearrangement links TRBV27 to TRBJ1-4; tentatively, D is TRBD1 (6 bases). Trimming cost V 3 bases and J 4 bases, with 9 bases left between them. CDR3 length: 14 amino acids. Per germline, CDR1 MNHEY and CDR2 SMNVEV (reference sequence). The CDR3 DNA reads TGTGCCAGCAGTTTGCTAGGGGGTAATGAAAAACTGTTTTTT. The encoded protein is CASSLLGGNEKLFF. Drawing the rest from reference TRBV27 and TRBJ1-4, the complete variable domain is EAQVTQNPRYLITVTGKKLTVTCSQNMNHEYMSWYRQDPGLGLRQIYYSMNVEVTDKGDVPEGYKVSRKEKRNFPLILESPSPNQTSLYFCASSLLGGNEKLFFGSGTQLSVL.

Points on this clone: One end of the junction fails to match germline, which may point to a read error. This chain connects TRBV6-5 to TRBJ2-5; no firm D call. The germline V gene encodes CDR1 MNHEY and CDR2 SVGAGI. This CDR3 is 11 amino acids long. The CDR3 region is CASTNQETQYF. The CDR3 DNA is TGTGCCAGCACCAACCAGGAGACCCAGTACTTC.

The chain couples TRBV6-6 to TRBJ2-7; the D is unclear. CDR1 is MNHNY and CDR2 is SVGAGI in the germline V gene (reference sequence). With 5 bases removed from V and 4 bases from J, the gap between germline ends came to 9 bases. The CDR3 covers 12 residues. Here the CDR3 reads CASSTTLYEQYF. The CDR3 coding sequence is TGTGCCAGCAGTACGACACTGTACGAGCAGTACTTC.

The CDR3 is CASSLLGETQYF. The CDR3 DNA reads as TGTGCCAGCAGTTTATTAGGAGAGACCCAGTACTTC. This chain joins TRBV27 and TRBJ2-5, with D unclear. Germline V CDR1 and CDR2: MNHEY, SMNVEV (reference sequence). CDR3 length equals 12 residues. V dropped 1 base and J dropped 4 bases, with 4 bases sitting between them.

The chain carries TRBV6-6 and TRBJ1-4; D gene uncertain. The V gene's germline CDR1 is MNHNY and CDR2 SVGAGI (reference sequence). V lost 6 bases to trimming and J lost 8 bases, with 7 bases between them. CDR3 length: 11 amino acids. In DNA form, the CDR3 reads TGTGCCAGCAGGGAAGGCGAAAAACTGTTTTTT. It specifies CASREGEKLFF.

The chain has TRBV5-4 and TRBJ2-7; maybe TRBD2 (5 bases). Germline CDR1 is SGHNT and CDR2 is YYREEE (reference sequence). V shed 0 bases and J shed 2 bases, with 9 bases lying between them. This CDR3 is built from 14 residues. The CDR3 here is CASSLEGGPYEQYF. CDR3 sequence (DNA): TGTGCCAGCAGCTTGGAAGGAGGTCCCTACGAGCAGTACTTC. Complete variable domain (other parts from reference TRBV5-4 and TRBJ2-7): ETGVTQSPTHLIKTRGQQVTLRCSSQSGHNTVSWYQQALGQGPQFIFQYYREEENGRGNFPPRFSGLQFPNYSSELNVNALELDDSALYLCASSLEGGPYEQYFGPGTRLTVT.